The clone carrying this T cell receptor (beta chain) was observed a handful of times. Its antigen is not identified. This specimen belongs to a study of T cell responses to AZD1222 COVID-19 vaccine. Study summary: Second-dose schedules of about 4 or about 12 weeks were combined. The study, taken as a whole, reports: It was only after the peak T cell response that any repertoires were sampled. Clonal diversity may have been underestimated, and the donors were mostly white British, with more females than males.

The repertoire was sequenced with immunoSEQ multiplex PCR; TCRdb's copy has only in-frame clones and lacks some. This table has under 130,000 clones, 90% to 95% appearing once. The CDR3 sequence is 13 residues long. Trimming shortened V by 8 bases and J by 5 bases, and 15 bases separated the two germline ends. Looked up from germline, CDR1 is SGHTA and CDR2 is FQGNSA. The sequences come from peripheral blood, collected on day 0 of AZD1222 vaccination. This chain connects TRBV7-2 to TRBJ2-5; D gene ambiguous. The receptor comes from an adult in good health. The CDR3 loop is CASGRFRTETQYF. The CDR3 DNA sequence: TGTGCCAGCGGACGTTTTAGGACGGAGACCCAGTACTTC.